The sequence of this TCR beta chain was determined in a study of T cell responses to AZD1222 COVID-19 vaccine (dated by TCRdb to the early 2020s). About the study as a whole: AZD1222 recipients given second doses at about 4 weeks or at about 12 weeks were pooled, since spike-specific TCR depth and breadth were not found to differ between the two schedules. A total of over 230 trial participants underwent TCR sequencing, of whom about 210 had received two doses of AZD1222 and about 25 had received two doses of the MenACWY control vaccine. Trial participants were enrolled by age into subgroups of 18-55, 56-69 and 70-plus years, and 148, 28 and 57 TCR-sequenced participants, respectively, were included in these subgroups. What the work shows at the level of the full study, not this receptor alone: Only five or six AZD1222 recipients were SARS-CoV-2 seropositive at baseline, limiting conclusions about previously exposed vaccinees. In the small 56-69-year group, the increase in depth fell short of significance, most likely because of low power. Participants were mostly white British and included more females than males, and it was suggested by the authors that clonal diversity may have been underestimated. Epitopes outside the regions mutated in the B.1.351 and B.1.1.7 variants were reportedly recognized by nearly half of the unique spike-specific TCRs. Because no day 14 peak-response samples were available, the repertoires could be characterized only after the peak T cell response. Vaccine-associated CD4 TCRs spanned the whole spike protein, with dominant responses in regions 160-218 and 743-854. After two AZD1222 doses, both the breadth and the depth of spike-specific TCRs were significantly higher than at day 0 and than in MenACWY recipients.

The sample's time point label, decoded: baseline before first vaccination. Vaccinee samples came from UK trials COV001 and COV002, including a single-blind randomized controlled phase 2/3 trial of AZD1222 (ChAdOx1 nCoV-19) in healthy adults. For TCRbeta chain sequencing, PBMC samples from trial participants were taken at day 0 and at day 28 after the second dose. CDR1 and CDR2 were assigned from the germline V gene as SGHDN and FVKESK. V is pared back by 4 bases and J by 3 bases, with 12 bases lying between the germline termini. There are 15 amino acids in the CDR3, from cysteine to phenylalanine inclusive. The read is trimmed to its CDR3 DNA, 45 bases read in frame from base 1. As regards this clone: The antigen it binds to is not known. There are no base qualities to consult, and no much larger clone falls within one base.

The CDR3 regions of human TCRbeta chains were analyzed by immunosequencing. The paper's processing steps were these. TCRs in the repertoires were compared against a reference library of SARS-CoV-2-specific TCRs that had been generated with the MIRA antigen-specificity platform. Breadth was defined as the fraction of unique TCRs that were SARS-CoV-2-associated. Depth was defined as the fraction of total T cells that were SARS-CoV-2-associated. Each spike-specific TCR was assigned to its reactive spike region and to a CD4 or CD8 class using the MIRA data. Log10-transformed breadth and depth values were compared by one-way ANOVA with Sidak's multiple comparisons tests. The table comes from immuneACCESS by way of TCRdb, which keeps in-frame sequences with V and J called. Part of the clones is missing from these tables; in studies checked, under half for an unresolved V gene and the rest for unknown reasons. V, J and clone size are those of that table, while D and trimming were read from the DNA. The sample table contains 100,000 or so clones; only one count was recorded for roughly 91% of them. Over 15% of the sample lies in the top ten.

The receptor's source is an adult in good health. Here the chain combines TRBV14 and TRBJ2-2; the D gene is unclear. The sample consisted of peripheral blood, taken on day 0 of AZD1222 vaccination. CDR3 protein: CASSPVAGYTGELFF. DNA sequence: TGTGCCAGCAGCCCAGTGGCAGGTTACACCGGGGAGCTGTTTTTT.